This TCR beta chain emerged from a study of T cell repertoires in cytomegalovirus infection. Across the whole study: Both CMV infection and a matching HLA type were indicated by public TCR beta signatures. The study's findings and limits: Summed frequency of shared TCR beta families picked out CMV carriers who also had the relevant HLA.

The CDR3 contains 17 residues. In germline, CDR1 is SGHVS, CDR2 FQNEAQ. Trimming took 5 bases from V and 0 from J; bases not matched to a gene: 8. This clonotype was seen repeatedly, ten times or more. Its specificity is unknown. TCRdb used MiXCR to reprocess the reads, holding one entry per CDR3 protein. The table includes approximately 990,000 distinct CDR3 sequences, around a third detected once. Sequencing used cultured CD8+ T cells from PBMCs, obtained from culture after CMV antigen stimulation. The source of this sequence is a human donor in good health (CMV status not recorded). Some clones in this sample may be carry-over from other donors' samples. The chain links TRBV7-8 to TRBJ2-1; 9 bases are a match to TRBD2. As DNA, the CDR3 is TGTGCCAGCAGCCCCCCTAGCGGGGCTAGCTCCTACAATGAGCAGTTCTTC. Its protein product is CASSPPSGASSYNEQFF.